This T cell receptor beta chain is drawn from a study of blood T cell repertoires in COVID-19. Looking at the study overall: Italy, Spain and the United States were the sources of the convalescent and acute COVID-19 samples.

Participants spanned ages about 18 to 100 years and resided in roughly 26 US areas. Assay used: immunoSEQ multiplex PCR; TCRdb lists only in-frame clones, some missing. The table has more than 300,000 clones, less than 90% seen once. The CDR3 loop spans 15 amino acids. Trimming took 3 bases from V and 7 from J; bases not matched to a gene: 9. Germline-derived CDR1 and CDR2 are LNHDA and SQIVND (reference sequence). Specimen: PBMCs or T cells enriched from blood (not recorded which). The chain employs TRBV19 and TRBJ1-2; 9 bases line up with TRBD1. This clonotype originated in a woman aged 50 to 60 who had recovered from COVID-19. The CDR3 DNA reads as TGTGCCAGTAGTATCCCGGGGACAGGGAGTTTTGGCTACACCTTC. It translates to CASSIPGTGSFGYTF.